The text below deals with one TCR beta chain. The clone's antigen remains unknown. Qualities for individual bases were not recorded, and no much larger clone is one base off. Every CD3G-deficient patient showed evidence of autoimmunity, and the autoimmunity was more severe in two of the patients. Patients ranged from 2 to 39 years of age at testing and had reduced naive and increased memory CD4+ and CD8+ T-cell proportions. CD4+ cells were FACS-sorted into CD25-high CD127-low regulatory T cells and CD25-low CD127-high conventional CD4+ T cells. Over five individuals with CD3G deficiency made up the patient group. An international network of physicians spanning the United States, Europe and Asia provided the patient samples and clinical data. Peripheral blood mononuclear cells were isolated by Ficoll density separation. The sample belongs to a study of regulatory T cells (dated by TCRdb to about 2018). Context from the whole study: Between CD3G-deficient patients and healthy controls, the study compared T-cell receptor beta repertoires in sorted regulatory T cells, conventional CD4+ T cells and CD8+ T cells.

Between the V and J ends, shortened by 3 bases and 13 bases respectively, the junction contains 16 bases. Looking up the germline V gene (reference sequence) yields CDR1 MNHEY and CDR2 SMNVEV. Including cysteine and phenylalanine, the CDR3 has 13 amino acids. The read is trimmed to its CDR3 DNA, 39 bases read in frame from base 1. The multiplex PCR relied on 52 forward TRBV primers and 13 reverse TRBJ primers, and amplification bias was corrected through assay-based and computational methods. Rearranged TRB loci were amplified from genomic DNA by multiplex PCR within the immunoSEQ assay. An Illumina HiSeq platform was used to sequence the TRB amplicons. For the original study's pipeline: Custom algorithms error-filtered the raw sequences and aligned them to reference gene sequences, after which the immunoSEQ online tools were used for analysis. Frequencies of productive and nonproductive TRB rearrangements were evaluated among both unique and total sequences. The likelihood of self-reactivity was estimated by examining two features, hydrophobicity and amino acid composition, of TRB CDR3 positions 6 and 7. For group comparisons, t tests, Mann-Whitney tests or two-way ANOVA were performed in Prism software. Not all clones reach the TCRdb copy of this immuneACCESS table, which keeps in-frame sequences only. Checked studies attribute under half of the gap to unresolved V genes and leave the rest unexplained. Clone size and the V and J calls come from that table; the DNA yielded D and trimming. Present in this sample are around 29,000 clones, 93% of which were seen just once. The top ten constitute 0.8% to 1% of the sample.

The research as a whole found: Patient repertoires showed restricted unique TRB V-J pairs and skewed V and J gene usage, most marked in regulatory T cells. Hydrophobic residues at CDR3 positions 6 and 7 were enriched in conventional CD4+ T cells from CD3G-deficient patients, suggesting more self-reactive specificities.

Sequencing was done on a sample of conventional CD4+ T cells sorted from blood. This receptor chain uses TRBV27 and TRBJ2-1; the D gene could be TRBD1 or TRBD2, each one agreeing over 5 bases. The sequence derives from a child under 10 years old with CD3G deficiency. The CDR3 region: CASSFVGPGPQFF. The DNA sequence follows: TGTGCCAGCAGTTTCGTAGGGCCGGGACCCCAGTTCTTC.